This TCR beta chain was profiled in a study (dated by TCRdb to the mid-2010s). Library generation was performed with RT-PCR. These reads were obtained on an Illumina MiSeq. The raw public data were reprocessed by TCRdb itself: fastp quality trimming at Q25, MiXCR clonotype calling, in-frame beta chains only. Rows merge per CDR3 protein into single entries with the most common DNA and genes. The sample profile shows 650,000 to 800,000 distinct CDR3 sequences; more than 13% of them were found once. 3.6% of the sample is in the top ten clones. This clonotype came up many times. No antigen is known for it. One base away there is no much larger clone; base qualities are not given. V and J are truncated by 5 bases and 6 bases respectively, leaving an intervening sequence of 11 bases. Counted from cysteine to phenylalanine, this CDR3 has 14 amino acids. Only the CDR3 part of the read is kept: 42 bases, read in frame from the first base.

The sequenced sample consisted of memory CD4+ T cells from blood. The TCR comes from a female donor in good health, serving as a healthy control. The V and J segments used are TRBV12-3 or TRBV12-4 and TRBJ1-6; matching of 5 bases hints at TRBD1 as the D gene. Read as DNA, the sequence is TGTGCCAGCAGTGCTCGGGGGGGTAATTCACCCCTCCACTTT. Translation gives CASSARGGNSPLHF.